Below are 5 T cell receptor beta chains sequenced from a single sample in a study of CD8 T cells in Susac syndrome (dated by TCRdb to between 2019 and 2020). The library was made by the immunoSEQ multiplex PCR assay. RNA was extracted using the RNeasy kit, and about 0.5 to 1 ug of the RNA was reverse transcribed with random hexamers. Starting from the raw public reads, TCRdb applied fastp trimming at Q25, assembled clones with MiXCR and retained in-frame beta chains. Identical CDR3 protein sequences are pooled into one entry, listed with their most common genes and DNA. Across this sample there are 200,000 or so distinct CDR3 sequences, with 95% seen only once. The ten top clones hold 0.098% of the sample. The specimen sequenced was CD4+ T cells from PBMCs. These receptors all come from a human donor with Susac syndrome.

This clonotype is a singleton in its sample. V and J are TRBV2 and TRBJ2-6; D call uncertain. Germline CDR1 is SNHLY and CDR2 is FYNNEI. This CDR3 is 13 amino acids long. CDR3 DNA sequence: TGTGCAGAGGTATCCTCTGGGGCCAACGTCCTGACTTTC. Its protein is CAEVSSGANVLTF.

V is TRBV11-2 and J is TRBJ2-1, with D tentatively TRBD2 (7 bases). Trimming removed 5 bases at V and 8 bases at J, with 16 bases between. The CDR3 runs 14 residues. Germline CDR1 and CDR2: SGHAT and FQNNGV. This CDR3 reads CASSLSGGAHEQFF. CDR3 nucleotides: TGTGCCAGCAGCCTTAGTGGGGGGGCCCATGAGCAGTTCTTC.

This sequence joins TRBV10-3 and TRBJ1-2; possible D gene TRBD1, 5 bases. Looked up from germline, CDR1 is ENHRY and CDR2 is SYGVKD. Trimming took off 8 bases at V and 0 bases at J, with 25 bases between the two ends. CDR3 length: 18 residues. The CDR3 DNA sequence: TGTGCCATCTCCCCATGGTCTGGACAACCGATAGCTAACTATGGCTACACCTTC. Translation gives CAISPWSGQPIANYGYTF.

The chain has TRBV6-6 and TRBJ1-2; D may be TRBD1 (5 bases). The germline V gene has CDR1 MNHNY and CDR2 SVGAGI (reference sequence). CDR3 length: 13 residues. Trimming left V 8 bases short and J 1 base short, with 11 bases between. The CDR3 loop reads CASLETDNYGYTF. The DNA of the CDR3 is TGTGCCAGCCTCGAGACAGATAACTATGGCTACACCTTC.

CDR3: CASSLYRDQETQYF. CDR3 nucleotide sequence: TGTGCCAGCAGCTTATACAGGGACCAAGAGACCCAGTACTTC. This chain connects TRBV7-9 to TRBJ2-5, with a weak D call TRBD1 (6 bases). CDR3 size: 14 residues. The germline CDR1 and CDR2 sequences are SEHNR and FQNEAQ (reference sequence). With 2 bases removed from V and 0 bases from J, the gap between germline ends came to 7 bases.